This T cell receptor beta chain appears in the sequencing data of a study of T cells after yellow fever vaccination. TCRdb called the 5' RACE reads again in MiXCR, with one record for every CDR3 protein. The sample yields about 160,000 distinct CDR3 sequences, more than 5.5% seen once. This clonotype came up many times. V was pared by 5 bases and J by 2 bases, with 11 bases between. CDR3 length equals 14 residues. Germline V gene sequence: CDR1 SGHRS, CDR2 YFSETQ. The material sequenced was CD4+ T cells sorted from PBMCs, taken more than 4 days after the first yellow fever vaccination. This rearrangement joins TRBV5-1 to TRBJ2-1; possible D gene TRBD1, 6 bases. This receptor was identified in a man between 18 and 35 years old who received the YFV17D yellow fever vaccine. CDR3 nucleotides: TGCGCCAGCAGGTTACAGGGAACCTACAATGAGCAGTTCTTC. It encodes CASRLQGTYNEQFF.